Presented here are 18 T cell receptor beta chains from one specimen sequenced in a study of blood T cells in healthy people across ages. PCR was performed a second time for about 7 to 12 cycles using a sample-barcoded 5' primer and a J-beta primer mix. TCRdb ran MiXCR on the 5' RACE reads and lists one entry per CDR3 protein. The sample has 1.5 million to 2 million distinct CDR3 sequences; 30% to 40% are singletons. The sequenced sample consisted of blood. The receptors shown here come from a human donor in good health.

This clonotype occurred a few times. The chain carries TRBV4-3 and TRBJ2-2; 9 bases map to TRBD2. The trim removed 3 bases at V and 0 bases at J, leaving 8 bases unmatched. The germline V gene encodes CDR1 LGHNA and CDR2 YSLEER. The CDR3 runs 18 residues. Here the CDR3 reads CASSHISGGLSNTGELFF. DNA of the CDR3: TGCGCCAGCAGCCACATCAGCGGGGGGCTTTCGAACACCGGGGAGCTGTTTTTT.

The CDR3: CASSQDPRGQVYGYTF. CDR3 bases: TGTGCCAGCAGCCAAGATCCGAGGGGACAGGTCTATGGCTACACCTTC. The genes are TRBV4-2 and TRBJ1-2, with 8 bases identical to TRBD1. CDR1 is LGHNA, CDR2 YNFKEQ, per germline. Germline trimming cut 0 bases from V and 4 bases from J; bases unmatched to any gene: 7. This CDR3 spans 16 amino acids.

This clonotype was seen more than once but under ten times. V and J are TRBV20-1 and TRBJ2-4; 7 bases map to TRBD1. The DNA end is a closer match to TRBJ2-7, so the J assignment may be wrong. Germline loops: CDR1 DFQATT, CDR2 SNEGSKA (reference sequence). The CDR3 runs 15 residues. The CDR3 here is CSARDLPGQLYEQYF. Written as DNA, the CDR3 is TGCAGTGCTAGAGACCTACCGGGACAGCTATACGAGCAGTACTTC.

This clonotype was picked up a small number of times. The chain employs TRBV5-1 and TRBJ2-3; possibly TRBD1 for D (6 bases). Per the germline V gene, CDR1 is SGHRS and CDR2 is YFSETQ. The V end lost 2 bases, the J end lost 3 bases, and 16 bases lay between the germline ends. There are 16 residues in the CDR3. The CDR3 DNA reads TGCGCCAGCAGCTTACAGGGAAGGCTGGCGACAGATACGCAGTATTTT. Protein: CASSLQGRLATDTQYF. Full variable domain (rest looked up from reference TRBV5-1 and TRBJ2-3): KAGVTQTPRYLIKTRGQQVTLSCSPISGHRSVSWYQQTPGQGLQFLFEYFSETQRNKGNFPGRFSGRQFSNSRSEMNVSTLELGDSALYLCASSLQGRLATDTQYFGPGTRLTVL.

The gene calls are TRBV9 and TRBJ2-1; D gene unclear. Germline assignment: CDR1 SGDLS and CDR2 YYNGEE. CDR3 size: 12 residues. V was cut by 0 bases and J by 7 bases, with 5 bases left in between. CDR3 coding DNA: TGTGCCAGCAGCGTAGAGGCTAATGAGCAGTTCTTC. Its protein product is CASSVEANEQFF.

Note on this clonotype: The junction departs from the called germline gene at one end, perhaps through a read error. V and J are TRBV6-1 and TRBJ1-2; D ambiguous. Germline values: CDR1 MNHNS, CDR2 SASEGT. This CDR3 has 17 amino acids. The CDR3 sequence is CANSERAEPRGHYGYTF. As DNA, the CDR3 is TGTGCCAACAGTGAAAGGGCAGAACCCCGCGGCCACTATGGCTACACCTTC.

The rearrangement uses TRBV9 and TRBJ2-7; D is undetermined. V gave up 1 base and J gave up 2 bases, with 13 bases separating them. Germline lookup yields CDR1 SGDLS and CDR2 YYNGEE. The CDR3 runs to 15 residues. In nucleotides, the CDR3 is TGTGCCAGCAGCGTAAGTGGGGTCCGGGCCTACGAGCAGTACTTC. It encodes CASSVSGVRAYEQYF.

The V call is TRBV4-2, the J call TRBJ2-1; TRBD2 might be the D (5 bases). CDR3 length: 15 residues. The germline V gene has CDR1 LGHNA and CDR2 YNFKEQ. The germline V and J ends were trimmed by 2 bases and 2 bases, with 10 bases remaining between them. CDR3 residues: CASSQRGRTYNEQFF. The CDR3 DNA reads TGTGCCAGCAGCCAACGAGGGAGAACCTACAATGAGCAGTTCTTC.

This clonotype has just a few counts. V gene TRBV20-1 combines with J gene TRBJ2-2; D gene uncertain. V was shortened by 5 bases and J by 6 bases, with 10 bases between the two germline ends. The CDR3 loop spans 12 amino acids. Germline CDR1 and CDR2: DFQATT and SNEGSKA (reference sequence). This chain's CDR3 is CSAGHAPGELFF. The CDR3, as DNA: TGCAGTGCTGGGCACGCCCCCGGGGAGCTGTTTTTT.

V and J are TRBV27 and TRBJ1-1; the D gene is possibly TRBD1 (6 bases). This CDR3 has 16 residues. Germline V CDR1 and CDR2: MNHEY, SMNVEV (reference sequence). V lost 2 bases, J lost 1 base, and 14 bases lay in between. The CDR3 loop is CASSLSRGHWNTEAFF. The CDR3 region has the DNA TGTGCCAGCAGTTTAAGCCGGGGACACTGGAACACTGAAGCTTTCTTT.

The chain couples TRBV7-2 to TRBJ2-3; 10 bases agree with TRBD2. The CDR3 loop spans 16 amino acids. With V trimmed by 1 base and J by 8 bases, 9 bases remained unmatched. Germline CDR1 and CDR2: SGHTA and FQGNSA. Here the CDR3 reads CASSLVGQRGGGTQYF. For the CDR3, the DNA is TGTGCCAGCAGCTTAGTGGGCCAGCGGGGGGGCGGTACGCAGTATTTT.

The table lists this clonotype with a count of one. The chain employs TRBV2 and TRBJ2-7; possibly TRBD1 for D (6 bases). Germline V gene lookup returns CDR1 SNHLY and CDR2 FYNNEI. The V gene lost 9 bases and the J gene lost 1 base, with 16 bases spanning the gap. This CDR3 is 14 amino acids long. The CDR3 here is CASGGQGLSYEQYF. The CDR3 DNA reads as TGTGCCAGTGGTGGGCAGGGGCTTTCCTACGAGCAGTACTTC.

This clonotype was found a few times. The genes are TRBV7-9 and TRBJ2-5, with D perhaps matching TRBD2 (5 bases). V lost 5 bases, J lost 11 bases, and 18 bases lay in between. This CDR3 spans 13 amino acids. Germline loops: CDR1 SEHNR, CDR2 FQNEAQ (reference sequence). CDR3 coding DNA: TGTGCCAGCAGCCCAATCGTCGGCTGGGAGCAGTACTTC. Its protein is CASSPIVGWEQYF.

This clonotype was counted a few times. The chain is built from TRBV5-4 and TRBJ2-5; 9 nucleotides align to TRBD2. The CDR3 consists of 15 residues. Per germline, CDR1 SGHNT and CDR2 YYREEE (reference sequence). Trimming took 4 bases from V and 5 from J; bases not matched to a gene: 9. The CDR3 coding sequence is TGTGCCAGCAGCGTGAGCGGGGGGCAGGGGGAGACCCAGTACTTC. Translated, it gives CASSVSGGQGETQYF.

V usage is TRBV7-9 and J usage is TRBJ1-2; D possibly corresponds to TRBD1 (5 bases). The CDR3 is made up of 16 amino acids. Trimming stripped 5 bases from V and 3 bases from J, with 19 bases between. Germline CDR1 SEHNR, CDR2 FQNEAQ (reference sequence). The CDR3 loop reads CASSRSGDRRYYGYTF. CDR3 nucleotides: TGTGCCAGCAGCCGCTCGGGGGACCGGCGATACTATGGCTACACCTTC.

This clonotype was counted between two and nine times. The J gene is TRBJ1-2, the V gene TRBV20-1; 8 positions match TRBD1. The germline V gene has CDR1 DFQATT and CDR2 SNEGSKA (reference sequence). J was trimmed by 4 bases and V by 3 bases; bases with no gene match: 4. This CDR3 comprises 13 residues. The CDR3 DNA reads TGCAGTGCTAGTGACAGGGGAGGCTATGGCTACACCTTC. This codes for CSASDRGGYGYTF.

This clonotype is a singleton in its sample. The chain carries TRBV7-9 and TRBJ2-3; TRBD2 is a possible D gene (5 bases). Germline V lookup: CDR1 SEHNR, CDR2 FQNEAQ (reference sequence). Trimming left V 6 bases short and J 3 bases short, with 10 bases between. The CDR3 covers 13 residues. Written as DNA, the CDR3 is TGTGCCAGCAGTTTATGGACTACAGATACGCAGTATTTT. Its protein is CASSLWTTDTQYF.

The rearrangement links TRBV7-3 to TRBJ1-2, with 8 nucleotides matching TRBD1. The trim removed 5 bases at V and 0 bases at J, leaving 5 bases unmatched. Germline V gives CDR1 SGHTA, CDR2 FQGTGA. The CDR3 contains 15 residues. The CDR3, as DNA: TGTGCCAGCAGCATCGACAGGGGTGCTAACTATGGCTACACCTTC. Translating it yields CASSIDRGANYGYTF.